This TCR beta chain was observed in a study of OX40 agonist ivuxolimab in advanced cancers. TCRdb keeps only in-frame clones here, not all; method: immunoSEQ multiplex PCR. This repertoire shows under 45,000 clones, 70% to 85% found once; its top ten account for less than 25%. Only one count was recorded for this clone. An end of the junction does not agree with germline; a read error may underlie this. There are 16 residues in the CDR3. Germline V gene data show CDR1 as SSHAT and CDR2 as FNYEAQ (reference sequence). The J gene is TRBJ2-5, the V gene TRBV7-7; 8 bases are a match to TRBD2. This TCR was sampled from an adult with an advanced solid tumor such as melanoma, head and neck, liver or kidney cancer. The sequencing here drew on CD4+ or CD8+ T cells sorted from blood, taken in a trial of the OX40 agonist ivuxolimab. CDR3 in amino acids: CASSLEVGGGQETQYF. The CDR3 DNA reads TGTGCTAGCAGCTTAGAGGTCGGGGGGGGCCAAGAGACCCAGTACTTC.